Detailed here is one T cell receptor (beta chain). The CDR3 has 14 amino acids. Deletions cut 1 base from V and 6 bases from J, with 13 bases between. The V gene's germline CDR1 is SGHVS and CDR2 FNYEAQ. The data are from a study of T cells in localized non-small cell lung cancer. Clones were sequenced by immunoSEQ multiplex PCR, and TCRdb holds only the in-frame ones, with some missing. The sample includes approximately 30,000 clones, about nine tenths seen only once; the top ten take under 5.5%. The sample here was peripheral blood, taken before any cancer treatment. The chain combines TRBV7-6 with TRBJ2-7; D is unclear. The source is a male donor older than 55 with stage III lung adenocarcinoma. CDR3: CASSLDAGRSEQYF. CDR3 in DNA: TGTGCCAGCAGCTTAGATGCAGGAAGAAGCGAGCAGTACTTC.